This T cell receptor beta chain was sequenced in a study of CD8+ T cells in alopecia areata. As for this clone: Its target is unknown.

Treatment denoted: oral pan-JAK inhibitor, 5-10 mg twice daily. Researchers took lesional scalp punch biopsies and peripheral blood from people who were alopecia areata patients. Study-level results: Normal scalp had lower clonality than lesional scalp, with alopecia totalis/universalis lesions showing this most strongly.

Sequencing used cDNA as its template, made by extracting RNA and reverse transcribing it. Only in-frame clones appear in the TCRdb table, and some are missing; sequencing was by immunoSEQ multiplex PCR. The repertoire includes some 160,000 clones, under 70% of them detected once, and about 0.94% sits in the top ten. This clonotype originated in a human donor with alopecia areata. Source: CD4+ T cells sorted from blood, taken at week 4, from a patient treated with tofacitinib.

The CDR3 DNA sequence: TGTGCCAGCAGGACCCAGGGGGGGACGGGCTACACCTTC. Protein: CASRTQGGTGYTF. V and J are TRBV27 and TRBJ1-2, with 7 bases that match TRBD1. The CDR3 is made up of 13 amino acids. The V segment lost 6 bases and the J segment 8 bases; nucleotides outside the gene matches: 9. Germline lookup yields CDR1 MNHEY and CDR2 SMNVEV (reference sequence).